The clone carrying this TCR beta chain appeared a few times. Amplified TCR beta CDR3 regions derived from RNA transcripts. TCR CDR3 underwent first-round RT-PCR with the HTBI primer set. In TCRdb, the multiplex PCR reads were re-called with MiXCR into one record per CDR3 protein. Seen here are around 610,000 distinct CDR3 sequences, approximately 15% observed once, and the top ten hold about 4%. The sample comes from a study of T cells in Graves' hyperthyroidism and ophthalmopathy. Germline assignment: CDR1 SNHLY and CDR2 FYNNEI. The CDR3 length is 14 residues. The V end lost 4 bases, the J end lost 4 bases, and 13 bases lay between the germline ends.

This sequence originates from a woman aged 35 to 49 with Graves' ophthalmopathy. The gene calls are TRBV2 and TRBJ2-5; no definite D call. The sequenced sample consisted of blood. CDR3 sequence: CASSGSLVGETQYF. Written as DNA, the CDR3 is TGTGCCAGCAGTGGGAGTCTAGTCGGAGAGACCCAGTACTTC.